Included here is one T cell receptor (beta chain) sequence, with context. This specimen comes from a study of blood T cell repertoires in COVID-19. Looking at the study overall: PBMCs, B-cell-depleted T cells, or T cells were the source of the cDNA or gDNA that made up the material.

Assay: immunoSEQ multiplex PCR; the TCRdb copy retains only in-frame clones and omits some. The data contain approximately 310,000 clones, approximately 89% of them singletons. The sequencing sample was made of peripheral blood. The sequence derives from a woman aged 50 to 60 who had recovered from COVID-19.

The CDR3 sequence is CASTSQEDGYTF. The CDR3 coding sequence is TGTGCCAGCACCTCCCAGGAAGACGGCTACACCTTC. The gene calls are TRBV28 and TRBJ1-2, with D unclear. V was pared by 7 bases and J by 8 bases, with 14 bases between. Germline CDR1 is MDHEN and CDR2 is SYDVKM. The CDR3 extends over 12 amino acids.